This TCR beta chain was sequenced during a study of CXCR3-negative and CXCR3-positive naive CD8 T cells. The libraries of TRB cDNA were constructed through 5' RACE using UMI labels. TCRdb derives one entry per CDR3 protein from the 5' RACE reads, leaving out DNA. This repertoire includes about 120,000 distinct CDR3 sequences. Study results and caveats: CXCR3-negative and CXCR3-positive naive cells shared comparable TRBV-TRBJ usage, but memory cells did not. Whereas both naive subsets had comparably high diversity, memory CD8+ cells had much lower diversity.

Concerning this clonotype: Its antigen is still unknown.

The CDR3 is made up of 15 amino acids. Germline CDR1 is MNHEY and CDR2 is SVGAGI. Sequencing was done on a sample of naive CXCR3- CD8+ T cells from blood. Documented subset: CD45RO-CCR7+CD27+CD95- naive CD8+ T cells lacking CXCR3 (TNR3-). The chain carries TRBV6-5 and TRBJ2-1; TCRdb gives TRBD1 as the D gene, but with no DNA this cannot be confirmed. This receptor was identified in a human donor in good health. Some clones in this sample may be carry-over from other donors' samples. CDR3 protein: CASSYLRGAYNEQFF.